Listed below are T cell receptor beta chains from one sample, sequenced in a study of cytomegalovirus exposure and HLA in healthy donors. The protocol was immunoSEQ multiplex PCR, while the TCRdb copy is restricted to in-frame clones and leaves out a portion. Seen here are under 300,000 clones, about 86% observed once, and the top ten hold about 7.3%. The source material was PBMCs. These receptors all come from a woman aged 55 to 70 in good health and CMV-seropositive. Each CDR3 is given with its conserved first and last residue. The D gene is left open where the match is weak. A row's size may be missing; if present it is once, few, many or a size class.

D gene | clone size | J gene | V gene | CDR3 protein | CDR3 DNA
- | - | TRBJ2-7 | TRBV9 | CASSVNQGYEQYF | TGTGCCAGCAGCGTAAACCAGGGGTACGAGCAGTACTTC
- | - | TRBJ2-6 | TRBV25-1 | CASSEGGSSGANVLTF | TGTGCCAGCAGTGAAGGGGGGAGCTCTGGGGCCAACGTCCTGACTTTC
- | - | TRBJ2-1 | TRBV2 | CASSRTAWDEQFF | TGTGCCAGCAGTAGGACAGCCTGGGATGAGCAGTTCTTC
TRBD2 | - | TRBJ2-7 | TRBV4-2 | CASSQEAGGPGEQYF | TGTGCCAGCAGCCAAGAGGCGGGAGGGCCTGGGGAGCAGTACTTC
TRBD1 | - | TRBJ2-1 | TRBV6-1 | CASRAGTGTLNEQFF | TGTGCCAGCAGGGCCGGGACAGGGACCCTCAATGAGCAGTTCTTC
- | - | TRBJ2-7 | TRBV27 | CAKTRSWYEQYF | TGTGCCAAGACCAGGTCCTGGTACGAGCAGTACTTC
- | - | TRBJ2-7 | TRBV6-5 | CASTYRVGRNEQYF | TGTGCCAGCACCTACAGGGTGGGAAGGAACGAGCAGTACTTC
- | - | TRBJ1-4 | TRBV5-1 | CASSRDGQGEKLFF | TGCGCCAGCAGCCGGGACGGCCAGGGGGAAAAACTGTTTTTT
- | - | TRBJ1-1 | TRBV10-3 | CAISKQGSNTEAFF | TGTGCCATCAGCAAACAGGGCTCGAACACTGAAGCTTTCTTT
TRBD1 | few | TRBJ1-1 | TRBV11-2 | CASSVRGMNTEAFF | TGTGCCAGCAGCGTCAGGGGGATGAACACTGAAGCTTTCTTT